This TCR beta chain was recovered during a study of T-cell reconstitution after alpha-beta-depleted transplantation in children. As it was prepared, the TCRbeta library received unique molecular identifiers. Each CDR3 protein gets one entry after TCRdb re-called the PCR reads with MiXCR. Here the sample spans 200,000 to 250,000 distinct CDR3 sequences, 12% being singletons. This CDR3 region has 11 residues. CDR1 is SQVTM, CDR2 ANQGSEA, per germline. The germline V and J ends were trimmed by 5 bases and 6 bases, with 10 bases remaining between them. This clonotype was picked up many times. The TCR was taken from a human donor who donated a stem cell graft to a child with acute lymphoblastic leukemia. The source material was PBMCs from the stem cell graft donor, sampled from the stem cell graft. The chain is built from TRBV29-1 and TRBJ1-1; D is ambiguous. The CDR3, as DNA: TGCAGCGTTTATAGGGCGGCTGAAGCTTTCTTT. Encoded protein: CSVYRAAEAFF.